Sequencing of this T cell receptor (beta chain) was carried out in a study of T cells expressing NK-cell markers (dated by TCRdb to 2020 to 2021). At the level of the whole study: Three sorted T-cell subsets (CD3+CD56+NKG2C+, CD3+CD56+NKG2C- and CD3+CD56-NKG2C+) from roughly eight donors had their TCR beta-chain repertoires profiled. Of the eight sequenced donors, seven were found to be HCMV-seropositive and one was found to be HCMV-seronegative. The study sequenced eight donors, all healthy volunteers chosen at random: three men and five women. Illumina HiSeq 2000/2500, MiSeq or NextSeq was used to sequence libraries as 2 x 150 bp reads.

CDR1 and CDR2 (SGHAT, FQNNGV) derive from the germline V gene. Reading from cysteine to phenylalanine, the CDR3 counts 15 amino acids. Nucleotide data are not available. The research as a whole found: Those dominant clonotypes were again the most abundant among CD3+CD56-NKG2C+ cells in a few donors, at about 28.3-60.1%. It remained unclear whether the expanded NKG2C-expressing T cell clones were specific for HCMV antigens. In six donors, the dominant CD3+CD56+NKG2C+ clonotypes ranked among the top 10 CD8+ clonotypes, making up 1.0-7.0% of CD8+ T cells.

In the case of this clonotype: This clone's antigen is unknown.

HCMV serostatus was determined by detecting HCMV-specific IgG in serum with a commercial ELISA kit. Peripheral blood mononuclear cells were isolated from blood by Ficoll density gradient centrifugation. Sequencer: Illumina HiSeq 2000. 5'RACE template switching, by which a universal primer site and unique molecular identifiers were added, was used to make TCR beta cDNA libraries. cDNA synthesis was primed from the TCR beta constant segment and was followed by two successive PCR amplification steps. As for the original processing: MIGEC was used to demultiplex reads and group reads by UMI, and MiTCR was used to assemble and quantify clonotypes. To exclude erroneous sequences, only TCR cDNA sequences supported by at least two reads were retained. The tcR package was used for downstream repertoire analysis, with clonotypes matched between fractions based on CDR3 nucleotide sequence plus V segment. VDJmatch was used to annotate antigen specificity against VDJdb, with one amino acid substitution allowed in CDR3. TCRdb reprocessed the reads, reporting each CDR3 protein sequence once and no DNA. TCRdb, rather than the study authors, made the V and J calls. The table of this sample itemizes hundreds of thousands of distinct CDR3 sequences. The ten biggest clones cover around 4.9% of the sample.

The sequence links TRBV11-2 to TRBJ1-1; TCRdb names TRBD1, which stays unverified in the absence of DNA. Sequencing was done on a sample of blood T cells: a sorted CD56 or NKG2C T cell subset, CD4+ or CD8+ T cells, or bulk PBMC T cells (not recorded which). This sequence was found in a man between 18 and 69 years old in good health. For the CDR3, the sequence is CASSPQRTGGTEAFF.